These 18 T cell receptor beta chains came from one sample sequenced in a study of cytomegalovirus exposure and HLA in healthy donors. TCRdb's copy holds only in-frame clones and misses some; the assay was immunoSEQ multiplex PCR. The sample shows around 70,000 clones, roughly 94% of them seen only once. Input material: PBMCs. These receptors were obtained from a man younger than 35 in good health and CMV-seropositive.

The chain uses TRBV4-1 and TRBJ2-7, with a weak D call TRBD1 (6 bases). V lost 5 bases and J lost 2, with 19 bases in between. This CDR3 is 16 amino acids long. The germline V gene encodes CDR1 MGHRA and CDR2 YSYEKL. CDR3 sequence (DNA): TGCGCCAGCAGCAAGACCCAAAGGACAGCCACCTACGAGCAGTACTTC. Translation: CASSKTQRTATYEQYF.

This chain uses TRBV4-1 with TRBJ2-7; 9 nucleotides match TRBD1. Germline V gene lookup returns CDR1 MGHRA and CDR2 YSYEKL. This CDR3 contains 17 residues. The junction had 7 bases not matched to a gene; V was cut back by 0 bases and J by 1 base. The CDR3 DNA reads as TGCGCCAGCAGCCAAGATACCCTACAGGGGGCTTCCTACGAGCAGTACTTC. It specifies CASSQDTLQGASYEQYF.

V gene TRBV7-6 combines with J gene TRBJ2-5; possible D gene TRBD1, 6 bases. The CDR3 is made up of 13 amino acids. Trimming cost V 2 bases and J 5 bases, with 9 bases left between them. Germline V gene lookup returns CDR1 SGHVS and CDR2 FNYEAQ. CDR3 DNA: TGTGCCAGCAGCTTAAACAGGGCGGAGACCCAGTACTTC. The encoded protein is CASSLNRAETQYF.

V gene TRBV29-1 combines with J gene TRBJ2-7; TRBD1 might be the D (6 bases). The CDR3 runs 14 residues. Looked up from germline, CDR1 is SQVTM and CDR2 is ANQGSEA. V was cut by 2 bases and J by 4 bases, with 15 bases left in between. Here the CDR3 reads CSVEKVQGPYEQYF. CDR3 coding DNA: TGCAGCGTTGAAAAGGTGCAGGGGCCTTACGAGCAGTACTTC.

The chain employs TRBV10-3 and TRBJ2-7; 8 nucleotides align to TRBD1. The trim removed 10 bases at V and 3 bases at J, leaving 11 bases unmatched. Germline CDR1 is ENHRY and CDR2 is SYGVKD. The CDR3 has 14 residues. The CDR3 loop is CATHNRTGIYEQYF. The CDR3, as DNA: TGTGCCACTCACAACCGGACAGGGATCTACGAGCAGTACTTC.

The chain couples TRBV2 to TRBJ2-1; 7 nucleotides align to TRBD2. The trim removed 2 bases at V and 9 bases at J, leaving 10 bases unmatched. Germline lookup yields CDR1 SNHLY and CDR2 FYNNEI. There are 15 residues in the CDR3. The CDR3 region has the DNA TGTGCCAGCAGTGAACTGCTAGCGGAGGGAGGTGAGCAGTTCTTC. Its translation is CASSELLAEGGEQFF. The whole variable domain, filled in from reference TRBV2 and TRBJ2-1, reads EPEVTQTPSHQVTQMGQEVILRCVPISNHLYFYWYRQILGQKVEFLVSFYNNEISEKSEIFDDQFSVERPDGSNFTLKIRSTKLEDSAMYFCASSELLAEGGEQFFGPGTRLTVL.

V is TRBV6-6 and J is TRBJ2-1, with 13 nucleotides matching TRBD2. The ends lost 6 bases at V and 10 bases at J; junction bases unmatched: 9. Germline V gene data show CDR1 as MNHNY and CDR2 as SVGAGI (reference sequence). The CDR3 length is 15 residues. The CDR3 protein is CASRSSLGLAGEQFF. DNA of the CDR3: TGTGCCAGCAGATCCAGTTTGGGACTAGCGGGAGAGCAGTTCTTC.

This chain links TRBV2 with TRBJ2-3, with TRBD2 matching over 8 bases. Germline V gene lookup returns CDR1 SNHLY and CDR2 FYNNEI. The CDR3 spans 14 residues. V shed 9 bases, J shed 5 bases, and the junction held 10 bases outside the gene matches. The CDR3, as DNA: TGTGCCAGGGGGAGCGGGACTAGAGGAGATACGCAGTATTTT. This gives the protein CARGSGTRGDTQYF.

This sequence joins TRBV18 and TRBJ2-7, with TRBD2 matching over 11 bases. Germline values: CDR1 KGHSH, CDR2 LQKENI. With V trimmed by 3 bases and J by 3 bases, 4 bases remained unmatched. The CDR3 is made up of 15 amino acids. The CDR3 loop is CASSPIGTSGYEQYF. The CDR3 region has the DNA TGTGCCAGCTCACCTATCGGGACTAGCGGCTACGAGCAGTACTTC.

The CDR3, as DNA: TGTGCCAGCAGCTCTAGGACAGGGTCAAGCTCCTACGAGCAGTACTTC. Its translation is CASSSRTGSSSYEQYF. V usage is TRBV7-9 and J usage is TRBJ2-7, with 8 positions matching TRBD1. The CDR3 spans 16 residues. The V and J ends lost 4 bases and 0 bases, in that order; junction bases with no gene match: 8. Per germline, CDR1 SEHNR and CDR2 FQNEAQ (reference sequence).

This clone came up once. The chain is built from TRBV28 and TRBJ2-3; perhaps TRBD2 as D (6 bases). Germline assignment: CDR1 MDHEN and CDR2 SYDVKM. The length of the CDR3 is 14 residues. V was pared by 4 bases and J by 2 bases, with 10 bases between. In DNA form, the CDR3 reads TGTGCCAGCAGTTGGGCTAGCGTCACAGATACGCAGTATTTT. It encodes CASSWASVTDTQYF.

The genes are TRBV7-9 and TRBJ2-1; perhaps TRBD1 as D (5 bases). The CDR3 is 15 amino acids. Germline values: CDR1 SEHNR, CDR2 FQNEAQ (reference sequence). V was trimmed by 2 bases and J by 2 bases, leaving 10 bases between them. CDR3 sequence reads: CASSLLGATYNEQFF. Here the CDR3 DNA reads TGTGCCAGCAGCTTACTAGGGGCCACCTACAATGAGCAGTTCTTC. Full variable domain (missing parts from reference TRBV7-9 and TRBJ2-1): DTGVSQNPRHKITKRGQNVTFRCDPISEHNRLYWYRQTLGQGPEFLTYFQNEAQLEKSRLLSDRFSAERPKGSFSTLEIQRTEQGDSAMYLCASSLLGATYNEQFFGPGTRLTVL.

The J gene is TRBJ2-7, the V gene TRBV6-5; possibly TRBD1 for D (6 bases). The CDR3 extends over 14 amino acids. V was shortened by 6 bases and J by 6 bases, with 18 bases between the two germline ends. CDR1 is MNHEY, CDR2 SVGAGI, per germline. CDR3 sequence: CASSQDRAPGEQYF. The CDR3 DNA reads TGTGCCAGCAGCCAGGACAGAGCCCCGGGCGAGCAGTACTTC.

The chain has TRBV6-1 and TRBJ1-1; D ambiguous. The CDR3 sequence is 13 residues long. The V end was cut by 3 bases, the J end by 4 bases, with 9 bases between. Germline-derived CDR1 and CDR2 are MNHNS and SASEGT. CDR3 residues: CASSDTEGTEAFF. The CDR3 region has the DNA TGTGCCAGCAGTGATACAGAAGGCACTGAAGCTTTCTTT.

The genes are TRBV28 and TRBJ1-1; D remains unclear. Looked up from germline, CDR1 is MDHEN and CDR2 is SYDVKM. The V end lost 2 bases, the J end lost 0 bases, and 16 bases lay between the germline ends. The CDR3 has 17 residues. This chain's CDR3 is CASSLNPVSDLNTEAFF. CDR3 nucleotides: TGTGCCAGCAGTTTAAACCCAGTATCTGATTTGAACACTGAAGCTTTCTTT.

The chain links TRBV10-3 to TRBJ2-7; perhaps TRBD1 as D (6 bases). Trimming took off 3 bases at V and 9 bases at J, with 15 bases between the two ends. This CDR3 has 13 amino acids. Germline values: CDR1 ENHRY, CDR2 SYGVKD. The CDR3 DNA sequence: TGTGCCATCAGTGACAGGGGCATTGTAGGGCAGTACTTC. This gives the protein CAISDRGIVGQYF.

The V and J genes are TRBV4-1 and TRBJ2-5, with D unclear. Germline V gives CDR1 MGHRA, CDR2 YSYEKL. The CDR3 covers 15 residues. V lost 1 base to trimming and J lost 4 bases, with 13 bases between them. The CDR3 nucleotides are TGCGCCAGCAGCCAAGCCGGGTCCCTTGCAGAGACCCAGTACTTC. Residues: CASSQAGSLAETQYF.

Written as DNA, the CDR3 is TGTGCCAGCAGTCCCGAGGTATTCACAGATACGCAGTATTTT. Its protein is CASSPEVFTDTQYF. The chain couples TRBV7-9 to TRBJ2-3; D gene uncertain. CDR1 is SEHNR, CDR2 FQNEAQ, per germline (reference sequence). V shed 6 bases and J shed 2 bases, with 12 bases lying between them. There are 14 residues in the CDR3. The whole variable domain, filled in from reference TRBV7-9 and TRBJ2-3, reads DTGVSQNPRHKITKRGQNVTFRCDPISEHNRLYWYRQTLGQGPEFLTYFQNEAQLEKSRLLSDRFSAERPKGSFSTLEIQRTEQGDSAMYLCASSPEVFTDTQYFGPGTRLTVL.